The 20 T cell receptor beta chains reported below all come from one sample, sequenced in a study of tumor and adjacent non-tumor tissue in lung cancer. The template was RNA from unsorted bulk tissue. The library came from three nested PCR rounds adapted from ARM-PCR protocols. Each CDR3 protein gets one entry after TCRdb re-called the multiplex PCR reads with MiXCR. The sample lists roughly 150,000 distinct CDR3 sequences; 66% were seen once. The sequencing input was lung tumor tissue. These receptors all stem from a man aged 55-75 years with small cell lung cancer.

In regard to this clonotype: The germline gene is not matched at one end of the junction; a read error may be the cause. The chain links TRBV28 to TRBJ2-3, with D uncertain. The CDR3 consists of 15 residues. Per the germline V gene, CDR1 is MDHEN and CDR2 is SYDVKM. In nucleotides, the CDR3 is TGTGCCAGCAGTCCTAAGGCGGCCCGCACAGATACGCACTATTTT. Translating gives CASSPKAARTDTHYF.

This rearrangement joins TRBV6-1 to TRBJ1-2; D not resolved. Trimming cost V 4 bases and J 4 bases, with 16 bases left between them. The CDR3 has 15 residues. Germline CDR1 is MNHNS and CDR2 is SASEGT. The CDR3 DNA is TGTGCCAGCAGTGCGACCGCGAACTTTGGCTATGGCTACACCTTC. It translates to CASSATANFGYGYTF.

This clonotype was seen repeatedly, ten times or more. The chain recombines TRBV6-6 with TRBJ1-2; the D gene is possibly TRBD1 (6 bases). The V gene lost 0 bases and the J gene lost 0 bases, with 8 bases spanning the gap. Germline V gene data show CDR1 as MNHNY and CDR2 as SVGAGI (reference sequence). CDR3 size: 15 residues. CDR3 residues: CASSYSDSSNYGYTF. CDR3 DNA sequence: TGTGCCAGCAGTTACTCGGACAGCTCTAACTATGGCTACACCTTC.

A note on this clonotype: At one end, the junction sequence differs from germline, possibly due to a read error. The chain couples TRBV29-1 to TRBJ2-3, with D perhaps matching TRBD1 or TRBD2 (5 bases each). Germline V lookup: CDR1 SQVTM, CDR2 ANQGSEA. The CDR3 sequence is 15 residues long. The CDR3 is CSVGGRGAPTDMQYF. In DNA form, the CDR3 reads TGCAGCGTTGGGGGCCGAGGGGCCCCCACAGATATGCAGTATTTT.

The rearrangement uses TRBV28 and TRBJ2-1, with TRBD2 matching 7 bases. Germline loops: CDR1 MDHEN, CDR2 SYDVKM. This CDR3 spans 16 amino acids. The DNA of the CDR3 is TGTATCAGCAGACCGAGCGGGGCCAACGCGGGGAATGAGCAGTTCTTC. Amino acid sequence: CISRPSGANAGNEQFF.

This chain joins TRBV6-6 and TRBJ2-5, with a tentative D call TRBD1 (6 bases). The V gene lost 0 bases and the J gene lost 0 bases, with 14 bases spanning the gap. CDR3 size: 17 residues. Germline CDR1 reads MNHNY; CDR2 reads SVGAGI (reference sequence). In DNA, the CDR3 is TGTGCCAGCAGTTACTCGAGGGGGAAAGCTAACCAAGAGACCCAGTACTTC. Amino acid sequence: CASSYSRGKANQETQYF.

In its sample, this clonotype was seen a few times. The rearrangement links TRBV20-1 to TRBJ1-3, with 10 positions matching TRBD1. Trimming removed 6 bases from V and 4 bases from J; junction bases left unmatched: 3. Germline lookup yields CDR1 DFQATT and CDR2 SNEGSKA (reference sequence). The CDR3 loop spans 13 amino acids. This CDR3 reads CSARTGGGNTIYF. The CDR3 coding sequence is TGCAGTGCGAGGACAGGGGGGGGAAACACCATATATTTT.

Only a few counts were recorded for this clonotype. The chain combines TRBV13 with TRBJ2-5, with D maybe TRBD1 (6 bases). Germline V CDR1 and CDR2: PRHDT, FYEKMQ (reference sequence). The length of the CDR3 is 12 residues. Trimming removed 5 bases from V and 6 bases from J, with 10 bases in between. Here the CDR3 DNA reads TGTGCCAGCAGCCCCAGGGGACAGACCCAGTACTTC. Translated: CASSPRGQTQYF.

This clonotype appeared many times. The chain uses TRBV15 and TRBJ2-3; 11 positions agree with TRBD2. CDR1 LNHNV and CDR2 YYDKDF come from the germline V gene (reference sequence). The CDR3 has 16 amino acids. J lost 5 bases, V lost 1 base, and 5 bases had no gene match. This CDR3 reads CATSRGSGRAQDTQYF. The CDR3 bases are TGTGCCACCAGCAGAGGTAGCGGGAGGGCCCAAGATACGCAGTATTTT.

The genes are TRBV24-1 and TRBJ2-3; TRBD1 might be the D (6 bases). The V gene's germline CDR1 is KGHDR and CDR2 SFDVKD. The CDR3 covers 12 residues. Trimming left V 9 bases short and J 10 bases short, with 16 bases between. The CDR3 region has the DNA TGTGCCACCCGATCAGAGGGGGATGCGCAGTATTTT. Translating it yields CATRSEGDAQYF.

There are many counts of this clonotype. J is TRBJ2-7 and V is TRBV11-2; unclear D gene. The germline CDR1 and CDR2 sequences are SGHAT and FQNNGV. There are 13 residues in the CDR3. V lost 1 base and J 3 bases, leaving 7 bases between the germline ends. The CDR3 is CASSLGRNYEQYF. As DNA, the CDR3 is TGTGCCAGCAGCTTAGGACGGAACTACGAGCAGTACTTC.

As regards this clonotype: Germline is not matched at one junction end, which may reflect a read error. This chain connects TRBV11-2 to TRBJ2-1; D possibly uses TRBD1 or TRBD2 (5 bases each). The CDR3 consists of 14 residues. Germline values: CDR1 SGHAT, CDR2 FQNNGV. Written as DNA, the CDR3 is TGTACCAGTCAGAAGCGGCAGGGCGACAATGAGCAGTTCTTT. Amino acids: CTSQKRQGDNEQFF.

About this clonotype itself: Germline is not matched at one junction end, which may reflect a read error. This chain links TRBV12-3 or TRBV12-4 with TRBJ1-2; D is undetermined. The CDR3 extends over 14 amino acids. The CDR3 sequence: CASRAPGGNYGYTF. The DNA for the CDR3 is TGTGCCAGCAGAGCCCCCGGTGGGAACTATGGCTACACTTTC.

The rearrangement joins TRBV20-1 to TRBJ1-2, with 7 positions matching TRBD1. V gave up 0 bases and J gave up 4 bases; unmatched junction bases: 8. Germline loops: CDR1 DFQATT, CDR2 SNEGSKA (reference sequence). There are 15 residues in the CDR3. The CDR3 nucleotides are TGCAGTGCTAGAGAAGAGGGGGCTGGTCTCTATGGCTACACCTTC. Its protein is CSAREEGAGLYGYTF.

As concerns this clonotype: In this CDR3 the conserved last residue, phenylalanine or tryptophan, is missing, so a read error is likely. No DNA is shown, since the ends of the CDR3 on it are uncertain; the CDR3 is the one TCRdb lists. V is TRBV11-1 and J is TRBJ1-2; the table names TRBD1, a call not compared with the DNA. CDR1 and CDR2 (germline): SGHAT, FQDESV (reference sequence). Ends included, the CDR3 has 15 residues. CDR3 protein: CASSPGQETYKGCTL.

The chain joins TRBV29-1 to TRBJ2-7; TRBD1 matches at 7 bases. The V and J ends lost 4 bases and 0 bases, in that order; junction bases with no gene match: 12. The CDR3 sequence is 16 residues long. CDR1 is SQVTM, CDR2 ANQGSEA, per germline. The CDR3 protein is CSVGGTDLGSSYEQYF. CDR3 nucleotides: TGCAGCGTTGGAGGGACAGACTTAGGGAGCTCCTACGAGCAGTACTTC.

With respect to this clonotype: At one end the junction does not follow the germline gene, possibly because of a read error. The gene calls are TRBV29-1 and TRBJ2-1, with D perhaps matching TRBD1 (6 bases). Germline loops: CDR1 SQVTM, CDR2 ANQGSEA. The CDR3 contains 14 residues. CDR3 protein: CSVQRDKDYNEQFF. The CDR3 nucleotides are TGTAGCGTCCAACGGGACAAGGATTACAATGAGCAGTTCTTC.

V gene TRBV6-6 combines with J gene TRBJ2-1, with TRBD1 matching 8 bases. Germline trimming cut 8 bases from V and 6 bases from J; bases unmatched to any gene: 12. The CDR3 has 15 residues. Germline loops: CDR1 MNHNY, CDR2 SVGAGI (reference sequence). The CDR3 nucleotides read TGTGCCAGCGGACAGCGCCGGGACAGGAGCAATGAGCAGTTCTTC. Translation: CASGQRRDRSNEQFF.

On this clonotype: At one of its ends the junction is not consistent with the germline gene, which may arise from a read error. J is TRBJ1-1 and V is TRBV28; D is uncertain. CDR3 size: 13 residues. Germline CDR1 and CDR2: MDHEN and SYDVKM. In nucleotides, the CDR3 is TGTGCCTGCAGTTTATGGGTACGGACTGAAGCTTTCTTT. This sequence encodes CACSLWVRTEAFF.

This clonotype showed up just a few times. One end of the junction is discordant with germline, which a read error may explain. The rearrangement joins TRBV11-1 to TRBJ2-3; TRBD1 aligns across 8 bases. The CDR3 is 14 residues long. CDR1 SGHAT and CDR2 FQDESV come from the germline V gene (reference sequence). Here the CDR3 reads CASSLYRGTGTQYF. The CDR3 DNA sequence: TGTGCCAGCAGCTTGTACAGGGGGACAGGTACGCAATATTTT.